One and the same sample provided the 14 T cell receptor beta chains below, sequenced in a study of shared clonotypes between healthy human individuals. Sequenced by immunoSEQ multiplex PCR; TCRdb stores in-frame clones only, minus some. Of roughly 500,000 clones in the sample, almost 97% were seen once. Sequenced material: naive CD4+ T cells sorted from blood. The sample's subset: CD45RA+ positively selected. The origin of the receptors is a woman in her 30s in good health.

This clone has only one observation. The chain carries TRBV18 and TRBJ2-2; 7 bases are shared with TRBD2. With V trimmed by 4 bases and J by 5 bases, 7 bases remained unmatched. The germline CDR1 and CDR2 sequences are KGHSH and LQKENI. The CDR3 consists of 15 residues. CDR3 nucleotides: TGTGCCAGCTCACTAGGGCGACTAGCAACCGGGGAGCTGTTTTTT. This translates into CASSLGRLATGELFF.

The genes are TRBV28 and TRBJ1-2; D not certain. The CDR3 runs 14 residues. Per germline, CDR1 MDHEN and CDR2 SYDVKM. Trimming cost V 5 bases and J 3 bases, with 13 bases left between them. The CDR3 region has the DNA TGTGCCAGCAGTGCATCTACAGCTTACTATGGCTACACCTTC. Protein product: CASSASTAYYGYTF.

The genes are TRBV10-3 and TRBJ2-1; 11 nucleotides match TRBD2. Germline loops: CDR1 ENHRY, CDR2 SYGVKD. The V and J ends lost 10 bases and 6 bases, in that order; junction bases with no gene match: 14. The CDR3 has 16 amino acids. The CDR3 reads CATGPGTSGPRNEQFF. In DNA, the CDR3 is TGTGCCACTGGTCCCGGGACTAGCGGACCGCGCAATGAGCAGTTCTTC.

The V call is TRBV6-6, the J call TRBJ1-5, with D hard to call. This CDR3 region has 14 residues. Trimming pared 0 bases from V and 2 bases from J, leaving 5 bases between. CDR1 MNHNY and CDR2 SVGAGI come from the germline V gene (reference sequence). CDR3 nucleotide sequence: TGTGCCAGCAGTTACTCGATGGGCAATCAGCCCCAGCATTTT. This codes for CASSYSMGNQPQHF.

J is TRBJ1-5 and V is TRBV6-1; D remains unclear. Germline CDR1 is MNHNS and CDR2 is SASEGT. Trimming removed 1 base from V and 4 bases from J, with 5 bases in between. This CDR3 spans 13 amino acids. CDR3 in amino acids: CASSEVGNQPQHF. CDR3 DNA sequence: TGTGCCAGCAGTGAAGTTGGGAATCAGCCCCAGCATTTT.

The CDR3 nucleotides are TGTGCCAGCAGCTTAGATAGACCTGAGCAGTTCTTC. It yields the protein CASSLDRPEQFF. This chain uses TRBV7-9 with TRBJ2-1; D uncertain. V lost 1 base and J lost 9, with 7 bases in between. Per the germline V gene, CDR1 is SEHNR and CDR2 is FQNEAQ (reference sequence). The CDR3 length is 12 residues.

This chain joins TRBV15 and TRBJ2-5, with TRBD2 matching 14 bases. Judging by the DNA end, TRBJ2-7 fits better; the J call may be wrong. Germline assignment: CDR1 LNHNV and CDR2 YYDKDF (reference sequence). The CDR3 runs 18 residues. This chain's CDR3 is CATSRLRGTSGSYSEQYF. In DNA, the CDR3 is TGTGCCACCAGCAGATTACGGGGGACTAGCGGGAGTTATAGCGAGCAGTACTTC.

This clone appeared a single time. This sequence joins TRBV5-4 and TRBJ1-1; D is unresolved. The CDR3 is made up of 15 amino acids. Germline assignment: CDR1 SGHNT and CDR2 YYREEE (reference sequence). The V end was cut by 3 bases, the J end by 5 bases, with 17 bases between. CDR3 protein: CASSSGSQGRTEAFF. CDR3 DNA: TGTGCCAGCAGCTCGGGGAGCCAAGGGAGAACTGAAGCTTTCTTT.

The rearrangement links TRBV29-1 to TRBJ1-1; possibly TRBD1 for D (5 bases). The V and J ends lost 6 bases and 4 bases respectively, with 9 bases between them. CDR3 length: 11 amino acids. Germline CDR1 reads SQVTM; CDR2 reads ANQGSEA. DNA for the CDR3: TGCAGCGTCCAGGGTCCCACTGAAGCTTTCTTT. This encodes CSVQGPTEAFF.

This rearrangement joins TRBV28 to TRBJ2-5, with 10 bases matching TRBD1. The germline V gene has CDR1 MDHEN and CDR2 SYDVKM. V dropped 6 bases and J dropped 5; count of bases not matched to a gene: 12. The CDR3 length is 16 residues. In DNA form, the CDR3 reads TGTGCCAGCAGGGCTCCGGGACAGGGGCGACGGGAGACCCAGTACTTC. Translating gives CASRAPGQGRRETQYF.

This sequence joins TRBV4-2 and TRBJ1-3; possibly TRBD1 for D (5 bases). The germline V gene encodes CDR1 LGHNA and CDR2 YNFKEQ. V was trimmed by 0 bases and J by 3 bases, leaving 9 bases between them. The CDR3 sequence is 15 residues long. CDR3: CASSQDRGNGNTIYF. CDR3 DNA: TGTGCCAGCAGCCAAGATCGGGGGAATGGAAACACCATATATTTT.

This clone was counted once. The V gene is TRBV6-5, the J gene TRBJ2-3; D is ambiguous. Looked up from germline, CDR1 is MNHEY and CDR2 is SVGAGI. There are 13 residues in the CDR3. V was shortened by 2 bases and J by 4 bases, with 7 bases between the two germline ends. CDR3: CASSYRIADTQYF. The CDR3 nucleotides are TGTGCCAGCAGTTACAGGATAGCAGATACGCAGTATTTT.

The CDR3 loop reads CASRDLLRVSTDTQYF. The CDR3, as DNA: TGTGCCAGTAGGGATTTGTTGCGGGTGAGCACAGATACGCAGTATTTT. The chain uses TRBV19 and TRBJ2-3; possibly TRBD2 for D (5 bases). Germline V gene sequence: CDR1 LNHDA, CDR2 SQIVND (reference sequence). This CDR3 has 16 residues. V shed 6 bases and J shed 0 bases, with 16 bases lying between them. Filled out from reference TRBV19 and TRBJ2-3, the complete variable domain reads DGGITQSPKYLFRKEGQNVTLSCEQNLNHDAMYWYRQDPGQGLRLIYYSQIVNDFQKGDIAEGYSVSREKKESFPLTVTSAQKNPTAFYLCASRDLLRVSTDTQYFGPGTRLTVL.

This sequence joins TRBV28 and TRBJ1-5; D gene unclear. Germline V gene data show CDR1 as MDHEN and CDR2 as SYDVKM. V lost 2 bases to trimming and J lost 4 bases, with 6 bases between them. The CDR3 contains 13 residues. The CDR3 here is CASSLPPNQPQHF. The CDR3 DNA follows: TGTGCCAGCAGTTTACCCCCTAATCAGCCCCAGCATTTT.